The present TCR beta chain was sequenced within a study of blood T cells in healthy people across ages (dated by TCRdb to the mid-2010s). Regarding the research as a whole: In model experiments, roughly one uniquely barcoded TCR beta cDNA molecule per two T cells was captured by template switching. To track age-related changes in TCR beta repertoire diversity, the study relied on deep sequencing normalized with unique cDNA molecular identifiers. The donors were divided into four age groups: young (average about 15 years), middle-aged (almost 40), aged (approximately 64) and long-lived (roughly 88). Using the same blood draw, the study looked at two additional independent replicas of 1 million unique cDNA reads for two donors, one aged 18 to 30 and the other aged 80 or older.

The donors were some 36 Caucasian individuals from Russia, aged roughly 6 to 95 years, who were systemically healthy. Around 10 milliliters of peripheral blood were collected from each donor into EDTA-treated Vacutainer tubes. Ficoll-Paque density-gradient centrifugation was used to isolate PBMCs, with at least 6.5 million per sample. Trizol reagent was used to extract total RNA from the PBMCs, yielding at least 5 micrograms per sample. For every donor, an aliquot of PBMCs went through flow cytometry to measure the percentages of naive CD45RAhigh/CD27high T cells. The full study reports these points: The long-lived group showed more naive CD4+ T cells, fewer expanded clones and increased TCR diversity than the aged group, suggesting age selection. Bulk unsorted PBMC profiling prevented conclusive comparison of naive and antigen-experienced compartments. As age increased, observed TCR beta diversity per million T cells dropped in a roughly linear way, and a significant reduction was already evident by age 40. The percentage of naive T cells measured by flow cytometry correlated strongly with observed TCR beta diversity. Because the CMV infection status of the donors was unknown, age-related changes in expanded clonotypes may potentially have been confounded. Total diversity estimates from one million sequenced T cells were considered lower bounds and underestimates.

The library was made by 5' RACE. TCRdb shows the sequencer as Illumina HiSeq 2500. A second roughly 7 to 11 cycle PCR used a sample-barcoded 5' primer and a J-beta primer mix. A template-switch 5' adaptor carrying 12 random nucleotides introduced a unique molecular identifier onto each TCR beta cDNA molecule. Each sample yielded at least 2.5 million CDR3-containing paired-end reads. All of the RNA was converted into first-strand cDNA using the Mint cDNA synthesis kit, with a TRBC-specific oligonucleotide serving as the primer. Following uracil-DNA glycosylase treatment, a first 18-cycle PCR with universal primers M1SS and BC2_uni_R was performed on all cDNA. The published analysis was carried out like this. For normalization, 1 million high-quality reads, each with a distinct molecular identifier, were randomly selected from each sample. Reads with shared molecular identifiers were discarded instead of being binned into consensus sequences. MiTCR, with a Q25 quality threshold and the strictest error-elimination algorithm, was used for CDR3 identification, clonotype clustering and error correction. A nonparametric unseen species model with Euler transformation was used to estimate a lower bound on total TCR beta diversity. TCRdb reprocessed the public reads (quality trimming at Q25 with fastp, clone calling with MiXCR) and kept in-frame beta chains. Here each entry gathers all rows of one CDR3 protein and keeps the most common genes and DNA. The V and J calls were not made by the authors but by TCRdb's processing. The sample table records nearly 800,000 distinct CDR3 sequences; roughly 25% of these occur just once. Of the sample, approximately 3.7% falls within the top ten clones.

Turning to this clonotype: Its antigen has not been determined. Base qualities are missing; no much larger clone stands one base away.

The same sample was also studied in work on T cells of mothers and their children. As noted in the second study: Nine systemically healthy Caucasian individuals, comprising three mothers and their six children, were included as donors. cDNA synthesis consumed the entire amount of extracted RNA, loaded at approximately 1.5 ug RNA in each 15 ul reaction. In the second PCR, sample barcodes and 2-4 random nucleotides were introduced via the M1S primer. Over 10 million TCR beta CDR3 reads came from each mother, compared with 2.5 million to 3.5 million reads from each child. TCR recombination output is similarly shaped by thymic selection in related and unrelated pairs, with a minor effect exerted by inherited differences. Normalized repertoire overlap was always found to be slightly, but never significantly, higher in related mother-child pairs than in unrelated mother-child pairs. With a sensitivity of about 100 clones per million clonotypes, no persistent microchimeric T cell clones were detected. Deep NGS was used in the study to compare the TCR beta repertoires of mothers and children and to look for features that separate related mother-child pairs from unrelated individuals. The mean age was 40 +/- 4 years for the mothers and about 12 +/- 4 years for the children. After adapter ligation was performed with NEBNext reagents, the libraries were sequenced on an Illumina HiSeq 2000 with 100+100 nt paired-end reads. To avoid cross-contamination, the mother libraries and the child libraries were prepared a month apart and sequenced in separate runs. Between roughly 500,000 and 2,100,000 distinct TCR beta clonotypes were identified per donor. Naive TCR beta clonotypes were estimated from low-frequency clonotypes matched to each donor's FACS-determined naive share, without sorting.

Sequenced sample: blood. The sequence was collected from a boy aged 10-17 years in good health.

The CDR3 protein sequence reads: CASSYTGTGAEETQYF. Read as DNA, the sequence is TGTGCCAGCAGTTATACCGGGACAGGGGCGGAAGAGACCCAGTACTTC. The chain uses TRBV6-2 or TRBV6-3 and TRBJ2-5, and TRBD1 matches 10 of the central bases. Trimming removed 3 bases from V and 3 bases from J; the gene matches leave 7 bases unexplained. From the germline V gene, CDR1 is MNHEY and CDR2 is SVGEGT. From the cysteine up to the phenylalanine, the CDR3 has a length of 16 residues. Just CDR3 DNA is preserved here, 48 bases in frame from base 1.